This record looks at one T cell receptor (beta chain) sequence and its context. Antigen unknown. The same CDR3 can be traced to other DNA sequences in this sample. The sample originates from a study of cytomegalovirus exposure and HLA in healthy donors. Study overall: The approximately 660 first-cohort repertoires shared a platform with the approximately 120 validation repertoires, as reported in a later analysis. Overall study findings and caveats: Among TCR sequences, most were rare, though some public TCRs appeared in many donors. CMV antigen specificity of a few CMV-associated chains was confirmed in vitro. The tendency of first-cohort TCR clusters to co-occur in the roughly 110 validation repertoires was identified by a subsequent analysis.

This table comes from immunoSEQ multiplex PCR, and its TCRdb copy is limited to in-frame clones, with some not included. The sample records about 140,000 clones, roughly 88% being singletons. Input material: PBMCs. The sequence derives from a woman aged 18-29 years in good health and CMV-seropositive.

This CDR3 reads CASSPSYEQYF. DNA for the CDR3: TGTGCCAGCAGTCCCTCGTACGAGCAGTACTTC. The chain combines TRBV7-2 with TRBJ2-7; D call uncertain. The CDR3 consists of 11 residues. Trimming pared 6 bases from V and 4 bases from J, leaving 7 bases between. Germline V gene data show CDR1 as SGHTA and CDR2 as FQGNSA.